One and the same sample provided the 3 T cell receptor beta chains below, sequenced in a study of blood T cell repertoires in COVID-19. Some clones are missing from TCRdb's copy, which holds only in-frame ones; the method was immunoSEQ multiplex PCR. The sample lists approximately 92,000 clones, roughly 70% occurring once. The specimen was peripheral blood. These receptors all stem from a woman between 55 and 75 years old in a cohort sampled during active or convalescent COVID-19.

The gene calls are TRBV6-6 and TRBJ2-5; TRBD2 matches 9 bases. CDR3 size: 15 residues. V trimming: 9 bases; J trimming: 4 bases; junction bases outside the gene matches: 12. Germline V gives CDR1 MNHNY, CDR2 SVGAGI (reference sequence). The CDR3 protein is CASDRGAGGAETQYF. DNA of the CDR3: TGTGCCAGTGACCGGGGAGCGGGGGGAGCAGAGACCCAGTACTTC.

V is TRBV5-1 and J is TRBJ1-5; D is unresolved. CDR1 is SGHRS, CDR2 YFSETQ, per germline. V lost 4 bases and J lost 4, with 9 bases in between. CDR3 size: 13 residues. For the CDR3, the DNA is TGCGCCAGCAGCCCGACATCTAATCAGCCCCAGCATTTT. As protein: CASSPTSNQPQHF.

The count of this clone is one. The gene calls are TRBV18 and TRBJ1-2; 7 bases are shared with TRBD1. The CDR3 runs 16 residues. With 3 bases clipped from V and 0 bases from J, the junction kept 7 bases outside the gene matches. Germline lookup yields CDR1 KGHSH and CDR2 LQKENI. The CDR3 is CASSPSRDRPNYGYTF. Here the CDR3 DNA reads TGTGCCAGCTCACCCTCCCGGGACAGACCTAACTATGGCTACACCTTC.